This T cell receptor (beta chain) was documented in a study of lung T cells in sarcoidosis with Löfgren's syndrome. Study results and caveats: Paired TRAV12-1/TRBV2 TCRs showed CDR3 homology and preferential pairing. Multiple Löfgren's syndrome patients reportedly shared TRAV12-1 and TRBV2 CDR3 motifs. Versus controls, Löfgren's syndrome patients reportedly showed TRAV12-1 and TRBV2 as most expanded.

TCRdb recomputed calls from the reads with MiXCR, one row per CDR3 protein. The repertoire holds several thousand distinct CDR3 sequences, around 21% seen once, with roughly 25% in the top ten. This clonotype came up many times. Its target is not known. The CDR3 spans 12 residues. Trimming left V 6 bases short and J 7 bases short, with 10 bases between. This sequence originates from a human donor with sarcoidosis (Löfgren's syndrome or another form), or a control subject (not recorded which). V usage is TRBV12-3 or TRBV12-4 and J usage is TRBJ1-5; unclear D gene. Sequenced: CD4+ T cells from bronchoalveolar lavage fluid. CDR3 residues: CASSRGRQPQHF. The CDR3 bases are TGTGCCAGCAGCCGAGGAAGGCAGCCCCAGCATTTT.